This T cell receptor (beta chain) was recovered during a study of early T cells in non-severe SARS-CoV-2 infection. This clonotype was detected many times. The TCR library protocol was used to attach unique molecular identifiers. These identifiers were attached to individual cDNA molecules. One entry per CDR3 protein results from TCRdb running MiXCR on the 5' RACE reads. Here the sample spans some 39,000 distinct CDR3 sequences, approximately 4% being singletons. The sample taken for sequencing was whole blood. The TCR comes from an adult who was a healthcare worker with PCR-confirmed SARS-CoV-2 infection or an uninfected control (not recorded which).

The CDR3 loop reads CSVSSGANVLTF. The CDR3 DNA sequence: TGCAGCGTTTCCTCTGGGGCCAACGTCCTGACTTTC. The rearrangement joins TRBV29-1 to TRBJ2-6; no definite D call. Germline CDR1 reads SQVTM; CDR2 reads ANQGSEA. V was clipped by 5 bases and J by 0 bases, with 2 bases between them. CDR3 size: 12 residues.